The source of this TCR beta chain is a study of T cell clonality in common variable immunodeficiency. Broader study findings: Compared with controls, CVID subjects had fewer shared TCRbeta clones.

Germline V gene data show CDR1 as MNHNS and CDR2 as SASEGT. The V end was cut by 3 bases, the J end by 2 bases, with 10 bases between. This CDR3 contains 14 residues. The data were produced by immunoSEQ multiplex PCR, yet TCRdb's version contains in-frame clones alone and is incomplete. Sampling found about 44,000 clones, none seen once. This clone has ten or more counts. As yet, its antigen is unknown. The sequenced fragment ends 3 residues before the CDR3 boundary, so the rest is inferred from the germline J gene. Other nucleotide sequences in the sample specify the same CDR3. The specimen sequenced was peripheral blood mononuclear cells. The chain joins TRBV6-1 to TRBJ1-2; the D gene is possibly TRBD1 (5 bases). The sequence derives from a person between 18 and 75 years old in good health. CDR3 DNA (partial): TGTGCCAGCAGTGAGGGGCAGGGAAACTATGGC. It yields the protein CASSEGQGNYG. The CDR3 reads in full as CASSEGQGNYGYTF.